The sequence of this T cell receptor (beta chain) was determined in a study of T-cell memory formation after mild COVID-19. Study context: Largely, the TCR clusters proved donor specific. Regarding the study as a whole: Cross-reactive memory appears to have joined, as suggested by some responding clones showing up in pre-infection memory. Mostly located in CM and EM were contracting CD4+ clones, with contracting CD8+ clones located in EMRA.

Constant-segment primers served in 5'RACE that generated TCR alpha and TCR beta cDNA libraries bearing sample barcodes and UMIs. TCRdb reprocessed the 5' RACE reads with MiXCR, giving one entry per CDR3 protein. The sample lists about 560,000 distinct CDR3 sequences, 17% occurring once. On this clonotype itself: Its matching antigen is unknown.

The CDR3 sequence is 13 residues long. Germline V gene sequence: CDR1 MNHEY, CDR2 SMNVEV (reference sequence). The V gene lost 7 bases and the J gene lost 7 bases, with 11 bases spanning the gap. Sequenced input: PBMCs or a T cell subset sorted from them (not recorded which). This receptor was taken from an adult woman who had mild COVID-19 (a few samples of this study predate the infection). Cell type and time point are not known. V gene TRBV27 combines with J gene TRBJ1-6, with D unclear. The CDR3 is CASMRGHNSPLHF. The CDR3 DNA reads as TGTGCCAGCATGCGAGGGCACAATTCACCCCTCCACTTT.